These T cell receptor beta chains were read from a single sample in a study of cytomegalovirus exposure and HLA in healthy donors. The assay was immunoSEQ multiplex PCR, and TCRdb's table has in-frame clones only and misses some. This table has approximately 200,000 clones, roughly 80% appearing once. Sequencing used PBMCs. These receptors originate from a young woman in good health and CMV-seronegative. CDR3s include the opening cysteine and the closing phenylalanine or tryptophan. D genes are given only for firm matches. Size values are once, few and many counts, or a class for expanded clones, and some rows have none.

d_call,j_call,clone_size,v_call,cdr3_aa,cdr3_nt
.,TRBJ2-5,.,TRBV7-8,CASSLRITGLETQYF,TGTGCCAGCAGCCTACGAATTACAGGGTTAGAGACCCAGTACTTC
.,TRBJ2-7,.,TRBV5-6,CASSLPGTLYEQYF,TGTGCCAGCAGCTTACCCGGGACTTTGTACGAGCAGTACTTC
.,TRBJ2-1,.,TRBV6-6,CASSSGTSHNEQFF,TGTGCCAGCAGCTCCGGGACAAGCCACAATGAGCAGTTCTTC
TRBD1,TRBJ1-4,.,TRBV5-1,CASSFEGGDEKLFF,TGCGCCAGCAGCTTTGAAGGGGGCGATGAAAAACTGTTTTTT
.,TRBJ2-3,.,TRBV5-6,CASSLEWATSEADTQYF,TGTGCCAGCAGCTTGGAATGGGCGACTAGTGAAGCAGATACGCAGTATTTT
.,TRBJ2-1,.,TRBV7-2,CASSRAGNEQFF,TGTGCCAGCAGCCGGGCGGGGAACGAGCAGTTCTTC
.,TRBJ1-5,.,TRBV6-5,CASSGKTVNQPQHF,TGTGCCAGCAGTGGCAAGACAGTCAATCAGCCCCAGCATTTT
.,TRBJ1-6,.,TRBV28,CASSPLGYGNSPLHF,TGTGCCAGCAGTCCTCTAGGTTACGGTAATTCACCCCTCCACTTT
.,TRBJ2-5,.,TRBV7-9,CASSLEQAVRETQYF,TGTGCCAGCAGCTTAGAACAGGCAGTCAGGGAGACCCAGTACTTC
TRBD2,TRBJ2-1,few,TRBV6-1,CASIPLAGGYNEQFF,TGTGCCAGCATCCCGCTAGCGGGGGGCTACAATGAGCAGTTCTTC
TRBD1,TRBJ1-5,.,TRBV2,CASRRTGPNQPQHF,TGTGCCAGCAGGAGGACAGGGCCCAATCAGCCCCAGCATTTT
TRBD1,TRBJ2-1,.,TRBV4-3,CASSPTGGINHNEQFF,TGCGCCAGCAGCCCGACAGGGGGTATTAACCACAATGAGCAGTTCTTC
.,TRBJ2-7,.,TRBV2,CASVLAGSYEQYF,TGTGCCAGCGTGTTGGCGGGCTCGTACGAGCAGTACTTC
.,TRBJ2-1,.,TRBV5-1,CASSLGQISPYNEQFF,TGCGCCAGCAGCTTGGGGCAGATCTCCCCCTACAATGAGCAGTTCTTC
.,TRBJ2-3,.,TRBV7-9,CASGGQSTDTQYF,TGTGCCAGCGGCGGGCAGTCCACAGATACGCAGTATTTT
.,TRBJ1-2,.,TRBV27,CASSFGGRSGNGYTF,TGTGCCAGCAGTTTCGGGGGGCGCTCGGGGAATGGCTACACCTTC
TRBD1,TRBJ2-5,.,TRBV7-2,CASSRDRGYQETQYF,TGTGCCAGCAGCCGGGACAGGGGCTACCAAGAGACCCAGTACTTC
TRBD1,TRBJ1-3,.,TRBV4-3,CASSQLYRGQGVGNTIYF,TGCGCCAGCAGCCAGCTTTACCGGGGACAGGGTGTCGGAAACACCATATATTTT
TRBD2,TRBJ2-3,.,TRBV10-3,CAISESGRASGTTDTQYF,TGTGCCATCAGTGAGTCCGGGAGGGCTAGCGGAACCACAGATACGCAGTATTTT
.,TRBJ2-5,.,TRBV10-1,CASSEGGIQETQYF,TGCGCCAGCAGTGAGGGAGGGATCCAAGAGACCCAGTACTTC
.,TRBJ1-5,.,TRBV5-1,CASRVSAGDQPQHF,TGCGCCAGCAGAGTCTCGGCGGGGGACCAGCCCCAGCATTTT
TRBD1,TRBJ2-7,.,TRBV28,CASSPRRTGLLYEQYF,TGTGCCAGCAGTCCTCGACGGACAGGGCTACTCTACGAGCAGTACTTC
.,TRBJ1-3,.,TRBV28,CASSLRGSGNTIYF,TGTGCCAGCAGTTTACGGGGCTCTGGAAACACCATATATTTT
TRBD1,TRBJ1-3,few,TRBV19,CASSPQDRSSGNTIYF,TGTGCCAGTAGTCCACAGGACAGGTCCTCTGGAAACACCATATATTTT
TRBD1,TRBJ1-5,.,TRBV6-1,CASSVRGSRGPQPQHF,TGTGCCAGCAGTGTCAGGGGTAGCAGGGGGCCTCAGCCCCAGCATTTT
TRBD1,TRBJ1-1,few,TRBV28,CASSLLLAGDRGDTEAFF,TGTGCCAGCAGTTTATTATTGGCGGGGGACAGGGGTGACACTGAAGCTTTCTTT
TRBD1,TRBJ2-7,.,TRBV6-5,CASSSDRGGYEQYF,TGTGCCAGCAGTTCCGACAGGGGAGGATACGAGCAGTACTTC
.,TRBJ1-1,.,TRBV5-6,CASSHREAPYTEAFF,TGTGCCAGCAGCCACCGGGAGGCACCCTACACTGAAGCTTTCTTT
.,TRBJ1-2,.,TRBV27,CASSLSPVLGGYTF,TGTGCCAGCAGTTTATCCCCGGTCCTTGGTGGCTACACCTTC
TRBD1,TRBJ1-2,few,TRBV14,CASSRVAGQGMGYTF,TGTGCCAGCAGCCGCGTGGCGGGACAGGGGATGGGCTACACCTTC
TRBD1,TRBJ2-1,.,TRBV7-8,CASSSEIQGWNEQFF,TGTGCCAGCAGCTCCGAGATACAGGGGTGGAATGAGCAGTTCTTC
.,TRBJ2-1,.,TRBV27,CASSHLGPNKGYNEQFF,TGTGCCAGCAGTCATCTAGGGCCTAACAAGGGGTACAATGAGCAGTTCTTC
.,TRBJ1-4,.,TRBV11-2,CASSLTDRMNEKLFF,TGTGCCAGCAGCCTCACCGACAGGATGAATGAAAAACTGTTTTTT
.,TRBJ2-7,.,TRBV5-1,CASSPGYEQYF,TGCGCCAGCAGCCCAGGCTACGAGCAGTACTTC
TRBD1,TRBJ2-7,.,TRBV10-1,CASSGDRDSYEQYF,TGCGCCAGCAGTGGGGACAGGGATTCCTACGAGCAGTACTTC
.,TRBJ1-6,few,TRBV28,CASSRTVYNSPLHF,TGTGCCAGCAGTCGGACAGTATATAATTCACCCCTCCACTTT